Detailed here is one T cell receptor beta chain. The sample belongs to a study of blood T cell repertoires in COVID-19. Overall study context: Acute and convalescent COVID-19 specimens originated in the United States, Italy and Spain. The analysed material was cDNA or gDNA that came from T cells, B-cell-depleted T cells, or PBMCs.

The protocol was immunoSEQ multiplex PCR, while the TCRdb copy is restricted to in-frame clones and leaves out a portion. The sample has 45,000 to 50,000 clones; 88% are singletons. There are 15 residues in the CDR3. J was trimmed by 1 base and V by 5 bases; bases with no gene match: 9. Germline V CDR1 and CDR2: SGHRS, YFSETQ. Sequencing was performed on peripheral blood. The chain couples TRBV5-1 to TRBJ2-7, with 7 bases identical to TRBD1. This sequence was found in a man in his fifties with active COVID-19. CDR3 protein: CASSFDRDRSYEQYF. Here the CDR3 DNA reads TGCGCCAGCAGTTTCGACCGGGACAGATCCTACGAGCAGTACTTC.